The 9 T cell receptor beta chains given below trace back to one sample, sequenced in a study of blood T cell repertoires in COVID-19 (dated by TCRdb to between 2020 and 2021). Library preparation was by the immunoSEQ multiplex PCR assay. This immuneACCESS table, as held by TCRdb, lists in-frame sequences with V and J called but not all clones. Of the missing ones, under half trace to an unresolved V gene in checked studies; the others have no known cause. Counted in this sample were about 65,000 clones; 93% of them appeared once. The ten most abundant clones make up about 3% of the sample. Sequencing was carried out using peripheral blood. These TCRs come from a man aged 65 to 79 with active COVID-19.

The rearrangement links TRBV27 to TRBJ1-5, with TRBD1 as a possible D gene (6 bases). This CDR3 region has 14 residues. Per the germline V gene, CDR1 is MNHEY and CDR2 is SMNVEV (reference sequence). Trimming stripped 4 bases from V and 5 bases from J, with 12 bases between. The CDR3: CASSYRDTHQPQHF. The CDR3 bases are TGTGCCAGCAGTTATCGGGACACTCATCAGCCCCAGCATTTT.

The V gene is TRBV3-1 (or the pseudogene TRBV3-2), the J gene TRBJ2-3, with TRBD2 matching 7 bases. Germline V gives CDR1 LGHDT, CDR2 YNNKEL (reference sequence). The CDR3 is 15 amino acids. V trimming: 2 bases; J trimming: 2 bases; junction bases outside the gene matches: 4. The chain's CDR3 is CASSQPGGLTDTQYF. The CDR3 region has the DNA TGTGCCAGCAGCCAACCGGGGGGACTCACAGATACGCAGTATTTT.

The chain links TRBV19 to TRBJ2-2; 8 bases line up with TRBD1. V dropped 7 bases and J dropped 6; count of bases not matched to a gene: 1. This CDR3 contains 12 residues. Germline loops: CDR1 LNHDA, CDR2 SQIVND (reference sequence). For the CDR3, the DNA is TGTGCCAGTAACAGGGGGGCCGGGGAGCTGTTTTTT. Protein: CASNRGAGELFF.

CDR3 loop: CASRPTSHQAGTQYF. The CDR3 DNA reads as TGTGCCAGCAGGCCGACTAGCCACCAAGCGGGTACGCAGTATTTT. The chain couples TRBV9 to TRBJ2-3; 7 nucleotides align to TRBD2. Germline V lookup: CDR1 SGDLS, CDR2 YYNGEE. V shed 5 bases and J 8 bases; nucleotides not matched to a gene: 14. The CDR3 contains 15 residues. Drawing the rest from reference TRBV9 and TRBJ2-3, the complete variable domain is DSGVTQTPKHLITATGQRVTLRCSPRSGDLSVYWYQQSLDQGLQFLIQYYNGEERAKGNILERFSAQQFPDLHSELNLSSLELGDSALYFCASRPTSHQAGTQYFGPGTRLTVL.

This sequence joins TRBV11-3 and TRBJ2-1, with D possibly TRBD2 on 6 matching bases. Germline loops: CDR1 SGHNT, CDR2 YENEEA. The V end was cut by 5 bases, the J end by 6 bases, with 14 bases between. The CDR3 consists of 14 residues. In DNA form, the CDR3 reads TGTGCCAGCAGCCCGATTATCGGGGGCAATGAGCAGTTCTTC. Translating it yields CASSPIIGGNEQFF.

The chain employs TRBV19 and TRBJ2-2; possible D gene TRBD2, 6 bases. The ends were cut back, 7 bases at V and 7 bases at J, with 16 bases in the middle. The CDR3 length is 14 residues. Germline loops: CDR1 LNHDA, CDR2 SQIVND (reference sequence). The CDR3 loop reads CASIRGGESGELFF. CDR3 DNA sequence: TGTGCCAGTATACGGGGCGGGGAAAGCGGGGAGCTGTTTTTT.

The chain is built from TRBV18 and TRBJ1-3; no clear D. This CDR3 spans 15 amino acids. Germline assignment: CDR1 KGHSH and CDR2 LQKENI. V was shortened by 3 bases and J by 0 bases, with 9 bases between the two germline ends. Here the CDR3 DNA reads TGTGCCAGCTCACCGAACAGTAACTCTGGAAACACCATATATTTT. Amino acid sequence: CASSPNSNSGNTIYF.

V usage is TRBV11-3 and J usage is TRBJ2-1, with 7 bases matching TRBD1. The CDR3 loop spans 15 amino acids. The germline V gene encodes CDR1 SGHNT and CDR2 YENEEA. J gave up 5 bases and V 1 base, and 5 bases lay outside the gene matches. CDR3 DNA sequence: TGTGCCAGCAGCTTAGGCAGGGGGAACCACAATGAGCAGTTCTTC. Translating it yields CASSLGRGNHNEQFF.

This rearrangement joins TRBV5-5 to TRBJ1-5, with 7 bases that match TRBD1. Germline CDR1 is SGHKS and CDR2 is YYEKEE (reference sequence). The CDR3 covers 16 residues. V dropped 3 bases and J dropped 5; count of bases not matched to a gene: 11. CDR3 nucleotide sequence: TGTGCCAGCAGCTCCGCTACAGGGGTGGGAGATCAGCCCCAGCATTTT. This gives the protein CASSSATGVGDQPQHF. The full variable domain, its missing parts supplied by reference TRBV5-5 and TRBJ1-5, is DAGVTQSPTHLIKTRGQQVTLRCSPISGHKSVSWYQQVLGQGPQFIFQYYEKEERGRGNFPDRFSARQFPNYSSELNVNALLLGDSALYLCASSSATGVGDQPQHFGDGTRLSIL.